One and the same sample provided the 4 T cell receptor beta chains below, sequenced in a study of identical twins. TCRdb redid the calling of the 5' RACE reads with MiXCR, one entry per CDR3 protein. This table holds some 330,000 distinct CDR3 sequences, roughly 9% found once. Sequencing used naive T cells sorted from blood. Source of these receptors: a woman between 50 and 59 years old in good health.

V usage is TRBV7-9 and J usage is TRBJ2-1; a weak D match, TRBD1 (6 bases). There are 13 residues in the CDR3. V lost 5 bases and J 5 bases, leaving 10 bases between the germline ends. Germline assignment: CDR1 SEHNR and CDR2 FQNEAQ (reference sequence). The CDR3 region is CASSEPGDNEQFF. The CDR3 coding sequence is TGTGCCAGCAGCGAGCCAGGGGACAATGAGCAGTTCTTC.

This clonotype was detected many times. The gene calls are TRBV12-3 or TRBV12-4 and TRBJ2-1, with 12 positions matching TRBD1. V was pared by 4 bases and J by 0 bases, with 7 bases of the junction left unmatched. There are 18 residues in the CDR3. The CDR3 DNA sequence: TGTGCCAGCAGTTGGGGGACAGGGGGCTTCGGCTCCTACAATGAGCAGTTCTTC. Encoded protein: CASSWGTGGFGSYNEQFF.

This CDR3 is CASGDRYSNQPQHF. CDR3 DNA sequence: TGTGCCAGCGGGGACAGATATAGCAATCAGCCCCAGCATTTT. V gene TRBV6-1 combines with J gene TRBJ1-5; 7 nucleotides agree with TRBD1. Looked up from germline, CDR1 is MNHNS and CDR2 is SASEGT. V lost 8 bases, J lost 0 bases, and 4 bases stayed unmatched. The CDR3 is made up of 14 amino acids.

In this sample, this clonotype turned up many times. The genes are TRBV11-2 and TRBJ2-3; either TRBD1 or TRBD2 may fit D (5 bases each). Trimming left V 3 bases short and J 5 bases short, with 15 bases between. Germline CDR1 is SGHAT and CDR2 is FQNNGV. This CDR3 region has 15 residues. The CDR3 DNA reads TGTGCCAGCAGCTTCCGAGGGGTCTCGGAAGATACGCAGTATTTT. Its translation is CASSFRGVSEDTQYF.